A selection of T cell receptor beta chains follows, all from one sample in a study of blood T cells in healthy people across ages. Each CDR3 protein gets one entry after TCRdb re-called the 5' RACE reads with MiXCR. The data show around 850,000 distinct CDR3 sequences, approximately 35% seen once. Sequenced material: blood. These receptors all stem from a man aged 18-30 years in good health. Each CDR3 is given with its conserved first and last residue. Each record gives: J gene, D gene, V gene, clone size, CDR3 DNA, CDR3 protein. D genes are given only for firm matches. Not every row has a clone size; where given, it reads once, few, many or a size class.

j_call: TRBJ1-4; d_call: TRBD1; v_call: TRBV10-3; clone_size: -; cdr3_nt: TGTGCCATCAGTGACGACAGGGCGGCTAATGAAAAACTGTTTTTT; cdr3_aa: CAISDDRAANEKLFF
j_call: TRBJ2-3; d_call: -; v_call: TRBV5-5; clone_size: few; cdr3_nt: TGTGCCAGCAGCTTGCGCCAGGGCTTAGATACGCAGTATTTT; cdr3_aa: CASSLRQGLDTQYF
j_call: TRBJ1-6; d_call: -; v_call: TRBV7-2; clone_size: few; cdr3_nt: TGTGCCAGCAGCTTAAGGTCCTCACCCCTCCACTTT; cdr3_aa: CASSLRSSPLHF
j_call: TRBJ2-3; d_call: -; v_call: TRBV12-3/TRBV12-4; clone_size: -; cdr3_nt: TGTGCCAGCAGGGACCAGGGACCTTGCGCAGATACGCAGTATTTT; cdr3_aa: CASRDQGPCADTQYF
j_call: TRBJ2-5; d_call: -; v_call: TRBV14; clone_size: many; cdr3_nt: TGTGCCAGCAGCCAATTTGGGGACAATCAAGAGACCCAGTACTTC; cdr3_aa: CASSQFGDNQETQYF
j_call: TRBJ2-1; d_call: TRBD1; v_call: TRBV3-1; clone_size: -; cdr3_nt: TGTGCCAGCAGCCCGCCGGGACAGGGGGATGAGCAGTTCTTC; cdr3_aa: CASSPPGQGDEQFF
j_call: TRBJ1-1; d_call: -; v_call: TRBV12-3/TRBV12-4; clone_size: -; cdr3_nt: TGTGCCAGCAGTTTAGCGGCCGGGGGGCTTACTGAAGCTTTCTTT; cdr3_aa: CASSLAAGGLTEAFF
j_call: TRBJ2-5; d_call: -; v_call: TRBV10-3; clone_size: few; cdr3_nt: TGTGCCATCAGGGAGTCGACGGAGACCCAGTACTTC; cdr3_aa: CAIRESTETQYF
j_call: TRBJ2-7; d_call: -; v_call: TRBV29-1; clone_size: -; cdr3_nt: TGCAGCACCACCGGGACTGGCTCCTACGAGCAGTACTTC; cdr3_aa: CSTTGTGSYEQYF
j_call: TRBJ2-7; d_call: -; v_call: TRBV20-1; clone_size: -; cdr3_nt: TGCAGTGCTAGAAAGAGCGTCCGCTCCTACGAGCGGTACTTC; cdr3_aa: CSARKSVRSYERYF
j_call: TRBJ1-1; d_call: -; v_call: TRBV5-1; clone_size: -; cdr3_nt: TGCGCCAGCAGCCCGGATGCGCACACTGAAGCTTTCTTT; cdr3_aa: CASSPDAHTEAFF
j_call: TRBJ2-7; d_call: -; v_call: TRBV28; clone_size: -; cdr3_nt: TGTGCCAGCAGTCCCCCGGGACAATTTTCCTACGAGCAGTACTTC; cdr3_aa: CASSPPGQFSYEQYF
j_call: TRBJ2-1; d_call: -; v_call: TRBV20-1; clone_size: -; cdr3_nt: TGCAGTGCTAGACAGGCCGGGTCGAGGGTCAATGAGCAGTTCTTC; cdr3_aa: CSARQAGSRVNEQFF
j_call: TRBJ1-2; d_call: TRBD1; v_call: TRBV6-5; clone_size: -; cdr3_nt: TGTGCCGGCAGTTTCCGGGGACAGGGGATCTATGGCTACACCTTC; cdr3_aa: CAGSFRGQGIYGYTF
j_call: TRBJ2-7; d_call: TRBD1; v_call: TRBV7-2; clone_size: few; cdr3_nt: TGTGCCAGCAGCTGGGACAGGGGGGCCTTCGAGCAGTACTTC; cdr3_aa: CASSWDRGAFEQYF
j_call: TRBJ2-5; d_call: TRBD1; v_call: TRBV28; clone_size: few; cdr3_nt: TGTGCCAGCAGTTTAAACAGGGGGCAGGGAGAGACCCAGTACTTC; cdr3_aa: CASSLNRGQGETQYF
j_call: TRBJ2-5; d_call: -; v_call: TRBV4-3; clone_size: few; cdr3_nt: TGCGCCAGCAGCCAAGATAGTGTGCGAGGTGAGCAGTACTTC; cdr3_aa: CASSQDSVRGEQYF
j_call: TRBJ2-1; d_call: -; v_call: TRBV7-2; clone_size: -; cdr3_nt: TGTGCCAGCAGCTACCTGAGCGATTATGAGCAGTTCTTC; cdr3_aa: CASSYLSDYEQFF
j_call: TRBJ2-5; d_call: TRBD2; v_call: TRBV20-1; clone_size: -; cdr3_nt: TGCAGTGCTAGAGATACTAGCGGGGGGGCTGGGACCCAGTACTTC; cdr3_aa: CSARDTSGGAGTQYF
j_call: TRBJ1-1; d_call: -; v_call: TRBV7-2; clone_size: once; cdr3_nt: TGTGCCAGCAGCCTGGTCCCTGAAGCTTTCTTT; cdr3_aa: CASSLVPEAFF
j_call: TRBJ1-2; d_call: -; v_call: TRBV5-1; clone_size: -; cdr3_nt: TGCGCCAGCAGCTTGGCCGGGCCCCCCAACGATCGCTACACCTTC; cdr3_aa: CASSLAGPPNDRYTF
j_call: TRBJ1-1; d_call: -; v_call: TRBV7-2; clone_size: few; cdr3_nt: TGTGCCAGCAGCTTAGACAGGCCCTTGGTTGGCACTGAAGCTTTCTTT; cdr3_aa: CASSLDRPLVGTEAFF
j_call: TRBJ1-2; d_call: -; v_call: TRBV4-3; clone_size: -; cdr3_nt: TGCGCCAGCAGCCAAGATTATAGGACAAGATATGGCTACACCTTC; cdr3_aa: CASSQDYRTRYGYTF
j_call: TRBJ2-1; d_call: -; v_call: TRBV12-3/TRBV12-4; clone_size: -; cdr3_nt: TGTGCCAGCAGGCAGACAGGTTACGCCTACAATGAGCAGTTCTTC; cdr3_aa: CASRQTGYAYNEQFF